Following are 9 T cell receptor beta chains from one sample sequenced in a study of a mutant IDH1 vaccine in newly diagnosed glioma. Noted time point: week 5, during vaccination. In the vaccine, a single dose held 300 ug of the mutant IDH1 20-mer peptide, along with topical imiquimod. TCRdb's copy holds only in-frame clones and misses some; the assay was immunoSEQ multiplex PCR. The sample contains 40,000 to 55,000 clones, more than 70% of which appear only once. These receptors' targets are unknown. The sequenced sample was PBMCs, obtained from a glioma patient whose treatment included an IDH1 peptide vaccine. The receptors were sampled from a man between 45 and 60 years old with glioma.

The V gene is TRBV9, the J gene TRBJ2-1; D is uncertain. Germline CDR1 reads SGDLS; CDR2 reads YYNGEE. V dropped 7 bases and J dropped 3 bases, with 5 bases sitting between them. The length of the CDR3 is 11 residues. The CDR3 here is CASGLYNEQFF. CDR3 in DNA: TGTGCCAGCGGGCTCTACAATGAGCAGTTCTTC.

The chain carries TRBV30 and TRBJ1-2; D call uncertain. Germline V gene sequence: CDR1 GTSNPN, CDR2 SVGIG (reference sequence). V lost 1 base and J 4 bases, leaving 13 bases between the germline ends. The CDR3 loop spans 14 amino acids. In DNA, the CDR3 is TGTGCCTGGAGTGGACTGGTGGGGAGCTATGGCTACACCTTC. As protein: CAWSGLVGSYGYTF.

The chain employs TRBV4-3 and TRBJ2-5; 9 nucleotides match TRBD1. Trimming at V came to 0 bases and at J to 6 bases, leaving 5 bases not matched to a gene. The CDR3 extends over 15 amino acids. Germline V lookup: CDR1 LGHNA, CDR2 YSLEER. The CDR3 sequence is CASSQDGQGPQTQYF. The CDR3 bases are TGCGCCAGCAGCCAAGACGGACAGGGGCCCCAGACCCAGTACTTC.

This chain connects TRBV10-3 to TRBJ1-1, with D possibly being TRBD1 (6 bases). Per germline, CDR1 ENHRY and CDR2 SYGVKD. CDR3 length equals 13 residues. Between the trimmed V and J ends, which lost 3 bases and 7 bases, there was a span of 12 bases. The CDR3 nucleotides read TGTGCCATCAGTGAAGGGGGGAATATTGAAGCTTTCTTT. Protein: CAISEGGNIEAFF.

V gene TRBV6-5 combines with J gene TRBJ1-2; 8 nucleotides agree with TRBD1. The V segment lost 0 bases and the J segment 9 bases; nucleotides outside the gene matches: 6. CDR3 size: 14 residues. CDR1 is MNHEY and CDR2 is SVGAGI in the germline V gene. The CDR3 spells CASSYSNRGKSYTF. For the CDR3, the DNA is TGTGCCAGCAGTTACTCGAACAGGGGGAAAAGCTACACCTTC.

The chain uses TRBV9 and TRBJ2-3; D uncertain. The germline V gene has CDR1 SGDLS and CDR2 YYNGEE. Trimming left V 4 bases short and J 1 base short, with 7 bases between. The CDR3 loop spans 13 amino acids. In nucleotides, the CDR3 is TGTGCCAGCAGCTTCAGACGCACAGATACGCAGTATTTT. Its protein is CASSFRRTDTQYF.

The chain combines TRBV15 with TRBJ2-5; D is possibly TRBD1 (5 bases). V gave up 0 bases and J gave up 0 bases, with 20 bases separating them. This CDR3 has 19 amino acids. CDR1 LNHNV and CDR2 YYDKDF come from the germline V gene (reference sequence). The CDR3: CATSRDLTGTMVYQETQYF. CDR3 nucleotide sequence: TGTGCCACCAGCAGAGATCTTACAGGCACCATGGTTTACCAAGAGACCCAGTACTTC.

The CDR3 sequence is CASSPQGQRTEAFF. DNA for the CDR3: TGTGCCAGCTCACCACAGGGGCAGCGCACTGAAGCTTTCTTT. The chain employs TRBV18 and TRBJ1-1; TRBD1 is a possible D gene (5 bases). Trimming pared 1 base from V and 4 bases from J, leaving 10 bases between. Germline V lookup: CDR1 KGHSH, CDR2 LQKENI. The CDR3 totals 14 residues.

Notes on this clone: Other DNA variants within this sample encode the same CDR3. This chain uses TRBV7-2 with TRBJ1-3; D remains unclear. This CDR3 comprises 13 residues. Germline CDR1 and CDR2: SGHTA and FQGNSA. V was trimmed by 6 bases and J by 0 bases, leaving 6 bases between them. CDR3 amino acids: CASSYNSGNTIYF. The CDR3 nucleotides read TGTGCCAGCAGTTACAACTCTGGAAACACCATATATTTT. Full variable domain (outside the CDR3, taken from reference TRBV7-2 and TRBJ1-3): GAGVSQSPSNKVTEKGKDVELRCDPISGHTALYWYRQSLGQGLEFLIYFQGNSAPDKSGLPSDRFSAERTGGSVSTLTIQRTQQEDSAVYLCASSYNSGNTIYFGEGSWLTVV.